The text below deals with one T cell receptor (beta chain). Profiling relied on immunoSEQ multiplex PCR, and the TCRdb table lists in-frame clones only, not all of them. The table has tens of thousands of clones, roughly 94% seen once. J was trimmed by 7 bases and V by 5 bases; bases with no gene match: 10. Per the germline V gene, CDR1 is GTSNPN and CDR2 is SVGIG (reference sequence). The CDR3 is made up of 13 amino acids. This sample stems from a study of technical replicates of blood from four donors. V usage is TRBV30 and J usage is TRBJ1-1, with 7 bases identical to TRBD1. The TCR comes from a human donor in good health. Material: T cells isolated from PBMCs. The CDR3: CAWRTGISVEAFF. The DNA of the CDR3 is TGTGCCTGGCGGACAGGTATTTCCGTTGAAGCTTTCTTT.